A selection of T cell receptor beta chains follows, all from one sample in a study of regulatory T cells in long-lasting Graves disease. Each CDR3 protein is one row after TCRdb ran MiXCR on the multiplex PCR reads. The data hold hundreds of thousands of distinct CDR3 sequences, with 12% observed a single time. Another study also made use of these data, one on T cells in Graves' hyperthyroidism and ophthalmopathy.

The sequencing used peripheral blood mononuclear cells (PBMCs), collected at new diagnosis, from a patient treated with antithyroid drugs. The receptor set was obtained from a woman in her 30s with Graves disease. The CDR3 runs from the conserved cysteine through the conserved F or W. Each record gives: J gene, V gene, D gene, clone size, CDR3 DNA, CDR3 protein. A D gene is named only where the DNA matches it firmly. Expanded clones get a size class; other rows say once, few or many, or leave the size out.

TRBJ1-5 TRBV12-3/TRBV12-4 . many TGTGCCAGCAGTCCCGTGCCAGGTCGTAGCAATCAGCCCCAGCATTTT CASSPVPGRSNQPQHF
TRBJ2-7 TRBV10-3 . many TGTGCCATCAGTGGAACCAGGGTGGGCTACGAGCAGTACTTC CAISGTRVGYEQYF
TRBJ1-5 TRBV6-1 . . TGTGCCAGCAGCGAGGACAGACCTAGTTATCAGCCCCAGCATTTT CASSEDRPSYQPQHF
TRBJ2-1 TRBV20-1 . . TGCAGTGCTATCGGTGGGACTGTCTCCTACAATGAGCAGTTCTTC CSAIGGTVSYNEQFF
TRBJ2-5 TRBV11-2 . . TGTGCCAGCACCATCAGTGGTTCGCAAGAGACCCAGTACTTC CASTISGSQETQYF
TRBJ2-1 TRBV24-1 . . TGTGCCACCAGTGATCCAGGTCAGGACAATGAGCAGTTCTTC CATSDPGQDNEQFF
TRBJ2-3 TRBV4-2 TRBD2 few TGTGCCAGCAGCCGGGGAGGGACCGAAGATACGCAGTATTTT CASSRGGTEDTQYF
TRBJ1-5 TRBV15 . . TGTGCCACCAGCAAAAATCGCGGGAATCAGCCCCAGCATTTT CATSKNRGNQPQHF
TRBJ1-2 TRBV18 TRBD1 . TGTGCCAGCTCACCACGTCCAATTATCGCGTTGGGGACAGCGAACGTCAACTATGGCTACACCTTC CASSPRPIIALGTANVNYGYTF
TRBJ2-2 TRBV19 . once TGTGCCAGTAGTAAGCTAGCCGACCTCACCGGGGAGCTGTTTTTT CASSKLADLTGELFF
TRBJ2-1 TRBV11-1 . many TGTGCCAGCAGCCGGAGCGAGAACAATGAGCAGTTCTTC CASSRSENNEQFF
TRBJ2-3 TRBV11-2 . few TGTGCCAGCAGCGCCGGGACTTCAGCGTACACAGATACGCAGTATTTT CASSAGTSAYTDTQYF
TRBJ2-7 TRBV20-1 TRBD2 few TGCAGTGCTAGAGATCGTGGAACTAGCGGGACCGAGCAGTACTTC CSARDRGTSGTEQYF
TRBJ2-2 TRBV3-1 TRBD1 many TGTGCCAGCAGCCGTACAGGGGGTTCGACCGGGGAGCTGTTTTTT CASSRTGGSTGELFF
TRBJ2-4 TRBV3-1 . many TGTGCCAGCAGCCGCGGGATGAACATTCAGTACTTC CASSRGMNIQYF
TRBJ1-2 TRBV29-1 TRBD1 few TGCAGCGTTGAATTTAAACAGGGGAAGCAGAGCTATGGCTACACCTTC CSVEFKQGKQSYGYTF
TRBJ1-2 TRBV19 . few TGTGCCAGTAGTATGGAGGTACGGTATGGCTACACCTTC CASSMEVRYGYTF
TRBJ1-4 TRBV20-1 . . TGCAGTGCTAGAGATCTCGAGGGGTGGACGAGAGGAGAAAAACTGTTTTTT CSARDLEGWTRGEKLFF
TRBJ2-3 TRBV20-1 . many TGCAGTGCTCCCAAGATCACAGATACGCAGTATTTT CSAPKITDTQYF
TRBJ1-1 TRBV6-5 . many TGTGCCAGCAGTTACGAGGTTTGGTCTGAAGCTTTCTTT CASSYEVWSEAFF
TRBJ1-5 TRBV12-3/TRBV12-4 . many TGTGCCAGCAGTTTATATCAGCCCCAGCATTTT CASSLYQPQHF
TRBJ2-2 TRBV18 . many TGTGCCAGCTCACCATTCCAGGACACGACCGGGGAGCTGTTTTTT CASSPFQDTTGELFF
TRBJ2-6 TRBV12-3/TRBV12-4 . many TGTGCCAGCTCACCTCGGACCTCTGGGGCCAACGTCCTGACTTTC CASSPRTSGANVLTF
TRBJ1-1 TRBV15 . many TGTGCCACCAGCAGAGATAGGCTGAGGGCAGCTTTCTTT CATSRDRLRAAFF
TRBJ1-1 TRBV12-3/TRBV12-4 . . TGTGCCAGCACGGGGGGGGACAACAACACTGAAGCTTTCTTT CASTGGDNNTEAFF
TRBJ2-5 TRBV24-1 . many TGTGCCACCAGTGATTCTACCCGACAAGAGACCCAGTACTTC CATSDSTRQETQYF
TRBJ2-2 TRBV18 . many TGTGCCAGCTCACCAGATCTGGGCGGGGAGCTGTTTTTT CASSPDLGGELFF
TRBJ2-2 TRBV3-1 . . TGTGCCAGCAGCCAATACACCACAGCGAACACCGGGGAGCTGTTTTTT CASSQYTTANTGELFF
TRBJ2-1 TRBV11-3 TRBD2 . TGTGCCAGCGTTCTAGCGGGAGTGGACAATGAGCAGTTCTTC CASVLAGVDNEQFF
TRBJ2-2 TRBV4-2 TRBD2 . TGTGCCAGCAGCCATAGGCTAGCGGGAGGAGGGGCCCCCGGGGAGCTGTTTTTT CASSHRLAGGGAPGELFF
TRBJ2-7 TRBV7-9 . few TGTGCCAGCAGCTCGGACTCGGAGCTCTACGAGCAGTACTTC CASSSDSELYEQYF
TRBJ2-5 TRBV4-1 . few TGCGCCAGCAGCCAGGCGGAGCAAGAGACCCAGTACTTC CASSQAEQETQYF
TRBJ2-1 TRBV6-2/TRBV6-3 TRBD2 many TGTGCCAGCAGTTATGGCGGACTAGCGTTTTTCAATGAGCAGTTCTTC CASSYGGLAFFNEQFF
TRBJ1-4 TRBV27 . few TGTGCCAGCAGTTTAATACAGGGAGGGAAACTGTTTTTT CASSLIQGGKLFF
TRBJ2-7 TRBV5-1 TRBD2 many TGCGCCAGCAGCCCGGGATTTAGCGGGAGGGCCTACGAGCAGTACTTC CASSPGFSGRAYEQYF
TRBJ2-2 TRBV20-1 TRBD2 many TGCAGTGCTACGGATCCGGGACTAGCCACCGGGGAGCTGTTTTTT CSATDPGLATGELFF
TRBJ2-5 TRBV6-2/TRBV6-3 . many TGTGCCAGCAGTTACCCTACATGGCTTAAGGAGACCCAGTACTTC CASSYPTWLKETQYF
TRBJ2-1 TRBV4-1 . few TGCGCCAGCAGCCAAGCGGCACAGGACTTTTACAATGAGCAGTTCTTC CASSQAAQDFYNEQFF
TRBJ2-2 TRBV5-1 . few TGCGCCAGCAGCTATTTCAACCATGCGGGGGCACTCACCGGGGAGCTGTTTTTT CASSYFNHAGALTGELFF
TRBJ1-1 TRBV10-3 TRBD1 many TGTGCCTCAGGGACAGCTCCTAACACTGAAGCTTTCTTT CASGTAPNTEAFF